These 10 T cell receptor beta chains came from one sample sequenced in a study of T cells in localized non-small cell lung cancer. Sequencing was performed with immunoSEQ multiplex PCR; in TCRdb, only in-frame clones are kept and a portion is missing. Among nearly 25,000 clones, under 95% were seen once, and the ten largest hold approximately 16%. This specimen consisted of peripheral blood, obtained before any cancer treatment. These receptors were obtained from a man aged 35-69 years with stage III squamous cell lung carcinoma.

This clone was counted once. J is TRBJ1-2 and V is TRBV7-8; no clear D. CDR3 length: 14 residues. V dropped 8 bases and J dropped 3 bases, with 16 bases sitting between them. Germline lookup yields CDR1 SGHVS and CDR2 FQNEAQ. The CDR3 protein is CASANYGLDYGYTF. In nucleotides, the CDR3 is TGTGCCAGCGCGAATTATGGATTGGACTATGGCTACACCTTC.

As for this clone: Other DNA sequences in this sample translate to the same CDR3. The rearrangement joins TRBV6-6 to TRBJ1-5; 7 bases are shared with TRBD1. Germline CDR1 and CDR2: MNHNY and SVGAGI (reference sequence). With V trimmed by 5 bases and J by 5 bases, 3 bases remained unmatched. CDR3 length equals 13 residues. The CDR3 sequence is CASSPGTDQPQHF. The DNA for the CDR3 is TGTGCCAGCAGTCCCGGGACAGATCAGCCCCAGCATTTT.

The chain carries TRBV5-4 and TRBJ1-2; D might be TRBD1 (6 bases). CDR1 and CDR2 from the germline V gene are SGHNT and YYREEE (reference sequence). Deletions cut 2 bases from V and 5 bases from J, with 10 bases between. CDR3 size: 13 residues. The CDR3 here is CASSFSGDYGYTF. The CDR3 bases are TGTGCCAGCAGCTTTTCAGGGGATTATGGCTACACCTTC.

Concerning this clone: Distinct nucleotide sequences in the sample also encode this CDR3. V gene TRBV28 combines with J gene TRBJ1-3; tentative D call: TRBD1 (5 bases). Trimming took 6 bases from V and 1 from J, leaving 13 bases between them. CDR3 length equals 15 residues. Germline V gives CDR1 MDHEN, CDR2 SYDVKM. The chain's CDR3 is CASSSGPLSGNTIYF. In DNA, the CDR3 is TGTGCCAGCAGCTCAGGGCCTCTATCTGGAAACACCATATATTTT.

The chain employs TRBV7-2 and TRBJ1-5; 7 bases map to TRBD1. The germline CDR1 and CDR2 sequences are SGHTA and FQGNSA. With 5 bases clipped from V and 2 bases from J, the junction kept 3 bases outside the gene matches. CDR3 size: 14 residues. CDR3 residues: CASSPGTGNQPQHF. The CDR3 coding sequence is TGTGCCAGCAGCCCCGGGACAGGCAATCAGCCCCAGCATTTT.

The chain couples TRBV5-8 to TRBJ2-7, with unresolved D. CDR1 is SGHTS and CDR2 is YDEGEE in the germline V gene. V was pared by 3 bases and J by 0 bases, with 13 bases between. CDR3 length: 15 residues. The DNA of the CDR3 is TGTGCCAGCAGCTACGACTTTTCTAGCTCCTACGAGCAGTACTTC. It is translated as CASSYDFSSSYEQYF. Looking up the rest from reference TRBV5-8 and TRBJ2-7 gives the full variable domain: EAGVTQSPTHLIKTRGQQATLRCSPISGHTSVYWYQQALGLGLQFLLWYDEGEERNRGNFPPRFSGRQFPNYSSELNVNALELEDSALYLCASSYDFSSSYEQYFGPGTRLTVT.

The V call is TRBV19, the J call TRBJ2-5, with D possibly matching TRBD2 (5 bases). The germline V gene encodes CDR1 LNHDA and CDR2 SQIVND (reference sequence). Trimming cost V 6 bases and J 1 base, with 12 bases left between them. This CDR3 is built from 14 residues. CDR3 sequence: CASSPKGGQETQYF. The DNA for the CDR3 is TGTGCCAGTAGCCCGAAAGGAGGCCAAGAGACCCAGTACTTC.

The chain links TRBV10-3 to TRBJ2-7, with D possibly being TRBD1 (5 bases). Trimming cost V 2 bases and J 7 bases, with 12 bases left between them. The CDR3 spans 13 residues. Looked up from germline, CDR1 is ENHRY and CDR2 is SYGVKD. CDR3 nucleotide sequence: TGTGCCATCAGTGAGGGCCAGGGTGGGGAGCAGTACTTC. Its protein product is CAISEGQGGEQYF.

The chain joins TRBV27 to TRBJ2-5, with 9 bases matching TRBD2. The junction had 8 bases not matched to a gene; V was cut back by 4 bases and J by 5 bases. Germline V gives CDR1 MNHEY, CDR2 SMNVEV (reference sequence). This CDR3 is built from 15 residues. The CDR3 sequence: CASSYGGGVVETQYF. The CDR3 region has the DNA TGTGCCAGCAGTTACGGCGGGGGGGTGGTCGAGACCCAGTACTTC.

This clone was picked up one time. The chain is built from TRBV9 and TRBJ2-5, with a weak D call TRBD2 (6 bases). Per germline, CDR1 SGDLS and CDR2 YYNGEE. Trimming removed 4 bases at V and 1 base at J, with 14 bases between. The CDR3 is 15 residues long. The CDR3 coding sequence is TGTGCCAGCAGCCTCTCCCCGGGGGTCCAAGAGACCCAGTACTTC. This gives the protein CASSLSPGVQETQYF.